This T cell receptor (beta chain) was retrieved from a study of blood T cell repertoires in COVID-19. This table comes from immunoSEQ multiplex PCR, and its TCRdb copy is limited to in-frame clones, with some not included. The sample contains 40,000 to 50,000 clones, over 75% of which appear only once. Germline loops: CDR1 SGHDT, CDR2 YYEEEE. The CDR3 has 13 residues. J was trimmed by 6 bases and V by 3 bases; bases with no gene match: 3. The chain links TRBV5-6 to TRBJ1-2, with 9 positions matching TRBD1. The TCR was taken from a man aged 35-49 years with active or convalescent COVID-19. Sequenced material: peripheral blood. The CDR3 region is CASSYRTGDGYTF. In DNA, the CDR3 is TGTGCCAGCAGCTACCGGACAGGGGATGGCTACACCTTC.